This passage covers 14 T cell receptor beta chains from one sample sequenced in a study. In TCRdb, the RT-PCR reads were re-called with MiXCR into one record per CDR3 protein. The profile shows about 680,000 distinct CDR3 sequences, about 14% of them singletons. The sample comprised memory CD4+ T cells from blood. The receptors shown here come from a female donor in good health, serving as a healthy control.

This clonotype was picked up many times. The chain is built from TRBV20-1 and TRBJ1-2; tentative D call: TRBD1 (5 bases). The CDR3 is 13 amino acids. Per germline, CDR1 DFQATT and CDR2 SNEGSKA (reference sequence). Trimming cost V 6 bases and J 8 bases, with 19 bases left between them. CDR3 in DNA: TGCAGTGCCCCGACAGAAAGTGTGTGGGGCTACACCTTC. Protein: CSAPTESVWGYTF.

This clonotype has only a few counts. This rearrangement joins TRBV7-8 to TRBJ2-1; D might be TRBD1 or TRBD2, each matching 5 bases. Looked up from germline, CDR1 is SGHVS and CDR2 is FQNEAQ. There are 15 residues in the CDR3. V gave up 2 bases and J gave up 3 bases, with 11 bases separating them. CDR3 region: CASSLTGEGYNEQFF. CDR3 nucleotides: TGTGCCAGCAGCTTAACAGGTGAGGGCTACAATGAGCAGTTCTTC.

The genes are TRBV20-1 and TRBJ2-1; D is undetermined. The CDR3 consists of 10 residues. Germline CDR1 DFQATT, CDR2 SNEGSKA (reference sequence). Deletions cut 4 bases from V and 7 bases from J, with 5 bases between. This CDR3 reads CSAKRNEQFF. The CDR3 DNA sequence: TGCAGTGCTAAAAGGAATGAGCAGTTCTTC.

This chain joins TRBV20-1 and TRBJ2-1; TRBD1 might be the D (5 bases). V dropped 6 bases and J dropped 6 bases, with 12 bases sitting between them. The CDR3 consists of 12 residues. Looked up from germline, CDR1 is DFQATT and CDR2 is SNEGSKA (reference sequence). CDR3 amino acids: CSAQEPPNEQFF. Written as DNA, the CDR3 is TGCAGTGCACAGGAGCCCCCCAATGAGCAGTTCTTC.

This clonotype was picked up a small number of times. CDR3 DNA: TGTGCCAGCAGCGTAGAGGGGGGCGGGAGCTCCTACGAGCAGTACTTC. Its translation: CASSVEGGGSSYEQYF. This chain links TRBV9 with TRBJ2-7; tentatively, D is TRBD2 (7 bases). This CDR3 contains 16 residues. Between the trimmed V and J ends, which lost 0 bases and 0 bases, there was a span of 13 bases. Germline V gives CDR1 SGDLS, CDR2 YYNGEE. The full variable domain, rest sourced from reference TRBV9 and TRBJ2-7, is DSGVTQTPKHLITATGQRVTLRCSPRSGDLSVYWYQQSLDQGLQFLIQYYNGEERAKGNILERFSAQQFPDLHSELNLSSLELGDSALYFCASSVEGGGSSYEQYFGPGTRLTVT.

The chain carries TRBV6-1 and TRBJ1-5; D is perhaps TRBD1 (5 bases). This CDR3 spans 15 amino acids. Trimming cost V 2 bases and J 1 base, with 9 bases left between them. Germline CDR1 and CDR2: MNHNS and SASEGT. The CDR3 nucleotides read TGTGCCAGCAGTGAACAGGGTGACAGCAATCAGCCCCAGCATTTT. Amino acids: CASSEQGDSNQPQHF.

This sequence joins TRBV5-6 and TRBJ2-7, with D possibly matching TRBD2 (6 bases). The CDR3 length is 14 residues. Trimming removed 5 bases at V and 2 bases at J, with 14 bases between. CDR1 SGHDT and CDR2 YYEEEE come from the germline V gene. This CDR3 reads CASRDRDFTYEQYF. The CDR3 DNA reads TGTGCCAGCAGAGACCGGGACTTCACCTACGAGCAGTACTTC.

This clonotype has a count of ten or more. The chain has TRBV27 and TRBJ2-7, with a tentative D call TRBD1 (6 bases). The CDR3 is 15 residues long. V lost 0 bases to trimming and J lost 5 bases, with 14 bases between them. Germline CDR1 reads MNHEY; CDR2 reads SMNVEV (reference sequence). Written as DNA, the CDR3 is TGTGCCAGCAGTTTATCGGGGCAGGGGAACCACGAGCAGTACTTC. Residues: CASSLSGQGNHEQYF.

This rearrangement joins TRBV11-1 to TRBJ2-5; tentatively, D is TRBD2 (6 bases). Trimming removed 5 bases from V and 5 bases from J, with 18 bases in between. Per germline, CDR1 SGHAT and CDR2 FQDESV (reference sequence). The length of the CDR3 is 15 residues. The DNA for the CDR3 is TGTGCCAGCAGCGCCCTAGCGCGAGAGTTCGAGACCCAGTACTTC. As protein: CASSALAREFETQYF. The variable domain in full, with the rest retrieved from reference TRBV11-1 and TRBJ2-5, is EAEVAQSPRYKITEKSQAVAFWCDPISGHATLYWYRQILGQGPELLVQFQDESVVDDSQLPKDRFSAERLKGVDSTLKIQPAELGDSAMYLCASSALAREFETQYFGPGTRLLVL.

This clonotype was seen repeatedly, ten times or more. The CDR3 DNA reads as TGTGCCAGCAGCTGGAATGAGTATGGCTACACCTTC. Encoded protein: CASSWNEYGYTF. The gene calls are TRBV7-9 and TRBJ1-2, with D unclear. Germline CDR1 and CDR2: SEHNR and FQNEAQ (reference sequence). The CDR3 runs to 12 residues. Trimming took off 4 bases at V and 5 bases at J, with 8 bases between the two ends.

The chain uses TRBV12-5 and TRBJ1-3; 8 bases map to TRBD1. V lost 7 bases, J lost 6 bases, and 8 bases stayed unmatched. The CDR3 has 14 amino acids. Germline-derived CDR1 and CDR2 are LGHNT and FRNRAP. CDR3 protein: CASATDRGENTIYF. CDR3 bases: TGTGCTAGTGCAACTGACAGGGGTGAAAACACCATATATTTT.

This clonotype was detected many times. The chain uses TRBV6-6 and TRBJ2-7; 7 bases are shared with TRBD1. J lost 2 bases, V lost 5 bases, and 3 bases had no gene match. Germline values: CDR1 MNHNY, CDR2 SVGAGI (reference sequence). The CDR3 covers 13 residues. In DNA form, the CDR3 reads TGTGCCAGCAGTCTTCAGGGGGCCTACGAGCAGTACTTC. Its translation: CASSLQGAYEQYF.

This chain's CDR3 is CASTEGGHSYEQYF. The CDR3 nucleotides read TGTGCCAGCACCGAGGGGGGGCATAGCTACGAGCAGTACTTC. V is TRBV6-1 and J is TRBJ2-7, with D possibly being TRBD2 (7 bases). The V end lost 7 bases, the J end lost 3 bases, and 16 bases lay between the germline ends. The germline CDR1 and CDR2 sequences are MNHNS and SASEGT. The CDR3 contains 14 residues.

The chain couples TRBV7-6 to TRBJ2-1; D is perhaps TRBD2 (5 bases). This CDR3 has 15 residues. Trimming took 1 base from V and 6 from J, leaving 13 bases between them. Germline values: CDR1 SGHVS, CDR2 FNYEAQ. Here the CDR3 reads CASSLGAVEANEQFF. The CDR3 DNA is TGTGCCAGCAGCTTAGGAGCGGTGGAAGCCAATGAGCAGTTCTTC.